These T cell receptor beta chains were read from a single sample in a study of blood T cell repertoires in COVID-19. Sequencing used immunoSEQ multiplex PCR; TCRdb keeps in-frame clones, though not all of them. The sample includes about 200,000 clones, about 87% of them seen just once. Input material: peripheral blood. Every receptor here comes from a man aged 55 to 70 who had recovered from COVID-19. Both conserved end residues are part of each CDR3. A D gene is named only where the DNA matches it firmly. Only part of the rows carry a size: once, few, many, or a class if the clone is expanded.

size	D	V	J	length	DNA	CDR3
NA	NA	TRBV5-4	TRBJ2-5	15	TGTGCCAGCAGCTCTCCCTGGGGGGGCAGGGAGACCCAGTACTTC	CASSSPWGGRETQYF
NA	TRBD2	TRBV6-2/TRBV6-3	TRBJ2-1	13	TGTGCCAGCAGTTTGGGACTAGCGGGCGAGCAGTTCTTC	CASSLGLAGEQFF
NA	TRBD2	TRBV3-1/TRBV3-2	TRBJ2-7	18	TGTGCCAGCAGCCCGGGGGGGACTAGCGGCCGATCCGTATACGAGCAGTACTTC	CASSPGGTSGRSVYEQYF
NA	TRBD2	TRBV13	TRBJ2-1	15	TGTGCCAGCAGTCTCCGGACTAGCGGGACGAATGAGCAGTTCTTC	CASSLRTSGTNEQFF
NA	TRBD2	TRBV9	TRBJ2-1	15	TGTGCCAGCAGCGAGAGGACTAGCGGGAGCCATGAGCAGTTCTTC	CASSERTSGSHEQFF
NA	NA	TRBV27	TRBJ1-2	14	TGTGCCAGCAGTAATAGGAGGGATAACTATGGCTACACCTTC	CASSNRRDNYGYTF
NA	TRBD1	TRBV5-6	TRBJ1-2	15	TGTGCCAGCAGCATACAGGGGGCGGCAAACTATGGCTACACCTTC	CASSIQGAANYGYTF
NA	NA	TRBV2	TRBJ2-1	14	TGTGCCAGCAGGGGCCGACAGGGAGGCGATGAGCAGTTCTTC	CASRGRQGGDEQFF
NA	TRBD1	TRBV5-1	TRBJ1-2	14	TGCGCCAGTAACGAGGGGGCGTTGAACTATGGCTACACCTTC	CASNEGALNYGYTF
NA	NA	TRBV27	TRBJ2-1	15	TGTGCCAGCATCTCACCCCGGGCGGGTGGCAATGAGCAGTTCTTC	CASISPRAGGNEQFF
few	TRBD1	TRBV9	TRBJ2-7	14	TGTGCCAGCAGCGTAGGGGACAGGGCCTACGAGCAGTACTTC	CASSVGDRAYEQYF
NA	TRBD1	TRBV18	TRBJ1-1	16	TGTGCCAGCTCACGGGACAGGACCCTTGGGAACACTGAAGCTTTCTTT	CASSRDRTLGNTEAFF
NA	TRBD1	TRBV15	TRBJ1-3	16	TGTGCCACCAGCAGAGGCCCGGACAGGGGCGGAAACACCATATATTTT	CATSRGPDRGGNTIYF
once	NA	TRBV6-1	TRBJ2-7	11	TGTGCCAGCAGTGATCTCTACGAGCAGTACTTC	CASSDLYEQYF
NA	NA	TRBV5-4	TRBJ2-7	14	TGTGCCAGCAGCTTGGCCGGAGGGACGGGCGAGCAGTACTTC	CASSLAGGTGEQYF
NA	NA	TRBV10-3	TRBJ1-1	14	TGTGCCATCAGTTCCCGGGATCCTAACACTGAAGCTTTCTTT	CAISSRDPNTEAFF
NA	NA	TRBV5-4	TRBJ1-2	13	TGTGCCAGCACCCGCGGTACCAACTATGGCTACACCTTC	CASTRGTNYGYTF
once	TRBD2	TRBV10-3	TRBJ2-2	14	TGTGCCATCAGGATGATAGCGGGAACCGGGGAGCTGTTTTTT	CAIRMIAGTGELFF
NA	NA	TRBV7-8	TRBJ1-1	14	TGTGCCAGCAGCTTACTTTCTGGTCGAGCTGAAGCTTTCTTT	CASSLLSGRAEAFF
NA	TRBD1	TRBV6-5	TRBJ2-4	14	TGTGCCAGCAGTTACGGGGGACAGCAAAACATTCAGTACTTC	CASSYGGQQNIQYF
NA	NA	TRBV7-8	TRBJ1-2	15	TGTGCCAGCAGCTTAGACAGAGGGCCTAACTATGGCTACACCTTC	CASSLDRGPNYGYTF
few	TRBD2	TRBV11-3	TRBJ2-2	17	TGTGCCAGCAGCCTCGGTGGGACTAGCGGGCAATCCGGGGAGCTGTTTTTT	CASSLGGTSGQSGELFF
NA	NA	TRBV28	TRBJ2-7	16	TGTGCCAGCAGTCCCTCTTTAGGGGCAGGTGGGTACGAGCAGTACTTC	CASSPSLGAGGYEQYF
once	NA	TRBV6-2/TRBV6-3	TRBJ2-7	15	TGTGCCAGCAGTTGGGGCGTTTTGCGGTCCTACGAGCAGTACTTC	CASSWGVLRSYEQYF
few	NA	TRBV15	TRBJ1-1	14	TGTGCCACCTTGGGGGGAGGGGAGGACACTGAAGCTTTCTTT	CATLGGGEDTEAFF
NA	TRBD1	TRBV15	TRBJ1-2	17	TGTGCCACCAGCAGACGAGGGGGACAGGGGATGTCCTATGGCTACACCTTC	CATSRRGGQGMSYGYTF